This T cell receptor beta chain derives from a study of human T cells and chemical hapten exposure (dated by TCRdb to the early 2020s). For the study in its entirety: For sensitization, 2% DPC in acetone was applied to a 2 cm by 2 cm area of upper inner arm skin. Patch testing on the upper back used Finn chambers containing 0.01% DPC, with scoring done after 6 days according to International Contact Dermatitis Research Group standards. Libraries were pooled for sequencing, and variation in per-sample TCR yields was attributed mainly to small differences in library volumes within the pool. Blood samples were taken from patients before sensitization (week 0) and at 2, 6 and about 24 weeks after DPC sensitization. Weekly therapeutic DPC doses were additionally applied to the scalp of patients throughout the roughly 23-week study period. Most of the patients in the cohort were female, and the cohort covered alopecia areata with under or over 50% scalp involvement, alopecia totalis and alopecia universalis. The study tracked peripheral blood TCR repertoire changes in vivo during primary and secondary sensitization to the hapten diphenylcyclopropenone (DPC) in alopecia patients. Twenty-nine alopecia patients gave blood for TCR sequencing at one to four time points (pre-sensitization, 2, 6 and 24 weeks). Overall study outcomes, separate from this receptor: A positive correlation was found between the number of PT1 expanded TCRs and patch test score, with significance reached at thresholds 8, 16 and 32 but not 4. Repeated subsampling changed both the strength of the expansion versus patch-test correlation and the threshold at which that correlation became significant. Alopecia, a presumed autoimmune disease, was present in all patients, so the immune response of the patients might differ from that of healthy individuals. Significantly more large CDR3 similarity clusters were formed by expanded TCRs than by pre-sensitization or healthy control sets, consistent with antigen-driven responses. DPC sensitization did not change the number of TCRs with a frequency above 1 in 1000, and there was no evidence of changes in global repertoire structure.

This clonotype was detected only a few times. Its antigen has not been determined. No base quality values were provided; no much bigger clone lies one nucleotide off. The germline ends are 17 bases apart after V is trimmed by 5 bases and J by 1 base. From cysteine to phenylalanine, the CDR3 is 16 amino acids long. Only the CDR3 region is kept as DNA, spanning 48 bases read in frame from base 1. The CDR1 and CDR2 encoded by the germline V gene are SGHAT and FQNNGV. Explained via the paper, the time point label denotes: patch test 2, 6 weeks after DPC sensitization. Reading the label with the study, this specimen's treatment or condition is: therapeutic diphenylcyclopropenone sensitization with weekly scalp DPC. Blood at each patch-test visit was drawn before the patch test was applied. To be eligible, patients had to be aged 18 to 70, diagnosed with alopecia and judged suitable for DPC therapy, while pregnant patients were excluded. Total RNA was extracted from unfractionated whole blood that had been collected in Tempus Blood RNA tubes.

The library was prepared using RACE. The sequencer was a NextSeq 500. Library preparation attached unique molecular identifiers to individual cDNA molecules for quantitative, reproducible TCR counting. Both TCR alpha and TCR beta chains were sequenced from each blood RNA sample. In the source study's methods: Samples had a median of about 96,000 TCRs, with a range from about 20,000 to 690,600. V, J and CDR3 annotation of the TCR reads was performed with the Decombinator software suite. For the PS versus PT1 abundance plots, all samples were subsampled to the same number of TCRs (28,000). TCRs were defined as expanded if absent before sensitization and observed at least eight times at the 2-week time point. TCRdb applied fastp at Q25 and MiXCR to the public reads, then kept only in-frame beta chains. Rows matching on CDR3 protein sequence are summarized as one entry with the most common DNA and genes. These V and J calls are TCRdb output, not the study's own analysis. The sample has some 150,000 distinct CDR3 sequences on record, approximately 12% of them singletons. The leading ten clones occupy 1.3% to 1.5% of the sample.

The chain couples TRBV11-2 to TRBJ1-1; the D gene is perhaps TRBD1, from 6 matching bases. The clonotype originates from a woman aged 45-65 years with alopecia areata. Some clones in this sample may be carry-over from other donors' samples. The sequencing here drew on whole blood, taken in connection with sensitization to the hapten diphenylcyclopropenone (DPC). The CDR3 has the sequence CASSPFRTETNTEAFF. The nucleotides read TGTGCCAGCAGCCCCTTCAGGACAGAAACGAACACTGAAGCTTTCTTT.